This T cell receptor (beta chain) was identified in a study of OX40 agonist ivuxolimab in advanced cancers. Study-level information: Six ivuxolimab dose levels, 0.01 to 10 mg/kg, were given intravenously every 2 weeks. People in dose escalation had one of these cancers: hepatocellular carcinoma, melanoma, renal cell or head and neck cancer. Points from the study as a whole: Expanded clones were, on average, more numerous in CD8+ T cells than in CD4+.

V was trimmed by 2 bases and J by 8 bases, leaving 10 bases between them. This CDR3 contains 14 residues. CDR1 and CDR2 (germline): SEHNR, FQNEAQ (reference sequence). Concerning this clone: Its antigen is as yet unknown.

Clones were read by immunoSEQ multiplex PCR, and TCRdb kept only the in-frame ones, dropping some. The sample consists of some 58,000 clones, approximately 91% of them appearing once. The TCR originated in an adult with an advanced solid tumor such as melanoma, head and neck, liver or kidney cancer. The sample in question was CD4+ or CD8+ T cells sorted from blood, obtained in a trial of the OX40 agonist ivuxolimab. This chain uses TRBV7-9 with TRBJ1-6; D perhaps matches TRBD1 (5 bases). This CDR3 is CASSLQETDSPLHF. CDR3 coding DNA: TGTGCCAGCAGCTTACAGGAGACAGATTCACCCCTCCACTTT.